This T cell receptor (beta chain) was recovered during a study of shared clonotypes between healthy human individuals. Study-wide findings and caveats: Against clonotypes common to all four donors, non-shared ones had lower generation probabilities.

There are 16 residues in the CDR3. Trimming cost V 3 bases and J 3 bases; bases outside gene matches: 10. Germline CDR1 and CDR2: MDHEN and SYDVKM. Data came from immunoSEQ multiplex PCR; TCRdb stores just in-frame clones and leaves some out. The table records over 95,000 clones, 68% of them present only once. Donors had no recently reported acute infections or vaccinations and were HIV-negative. This clone was picked up a small number of times. Its antigen is as yet unknown. This chain joins TRBV28 and TRBJ2-7; 8 bases map to TRBD2. The clonotype originates from a woman aged 25 to 39 in good health. Source material: memory CD8+ T cells sorted from blood. This sample's subset: CD45RO+ cells pooled with CCR7-negative TemRA cells. The CDR3 is CASSLRTSSRHYEQYF. In DNA form, the CDR3 reads TGTGCCAGCAGTTTGAGGACTAGCTCAAGACACTACGAGCAGTACTTC.